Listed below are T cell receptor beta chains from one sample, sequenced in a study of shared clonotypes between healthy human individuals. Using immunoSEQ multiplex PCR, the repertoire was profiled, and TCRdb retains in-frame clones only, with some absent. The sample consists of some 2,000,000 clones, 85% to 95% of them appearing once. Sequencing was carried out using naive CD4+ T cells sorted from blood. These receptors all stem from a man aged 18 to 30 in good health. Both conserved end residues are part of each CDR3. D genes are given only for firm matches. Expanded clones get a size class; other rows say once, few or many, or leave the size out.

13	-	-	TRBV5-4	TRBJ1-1	TGTGCCAGCAGCTTGGGGGGCGCTTTAGAAGCTTTCTTT	CASSLGGALEAFF
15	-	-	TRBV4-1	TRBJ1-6	TGCGCCAGCAGCCAAGTCTTCGGCTCCGGTTCACCCCTCCACTTT	CASSQVFGSGSPLHF
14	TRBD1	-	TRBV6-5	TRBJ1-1	TGTGCCAGCAGTTACGGGACAGGGGCGACTGAAGCTTTCTTT	CASSYGTGATEAFF
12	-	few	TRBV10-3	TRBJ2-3	TGTGCCATCAGTGAGTCCGGGGATACGCAGTATTTT	CAISESGDTQYF
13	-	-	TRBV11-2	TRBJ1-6	TGTGCCAGCAGCGTGGACTTCGGGGGACCCCTCCACTTT	CASSVDFGGPLHF
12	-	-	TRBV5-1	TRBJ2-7	TGCGCCAGTCCGGACGAGACCTACGAGCAGTACTTC	CASPDETYEQYF
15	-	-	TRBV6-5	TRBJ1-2	TGTGCCAGCAGTTACTCGGCAGGGGAAACGTATGGCTACACCTTC	CASSYSAGETYGYTF
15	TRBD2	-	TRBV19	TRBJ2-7	TGTGCCAGTAGTATCCTAGCGGGCCTCTCCTACGAGCAGTACTTC	CASSILAGLSYEQYF
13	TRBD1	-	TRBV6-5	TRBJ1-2	TGTGCCAGCAGTACGACAGGGGCATATGGCTACACCTTC	CASSTTGAYGYTF
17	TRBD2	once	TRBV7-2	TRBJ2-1	TGTGCCAGCAGCTTATCGGGGGGATCCTACCGAATCAATGAGCAGTTCTTC	CASSLSGGSYRINEQFF
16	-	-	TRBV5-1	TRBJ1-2	TGCGCCAGCAGCTTGGCACTGCAGGGCGAGGTCTATGGCTACACCTTC	CASSLALQGEVYGYTF
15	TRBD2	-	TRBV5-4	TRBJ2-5	TGTGCCAGCAGCTTAACGGGGGGTCCGCAAGAGACCCAGTACTTC	CASSLTGGPQETQYF
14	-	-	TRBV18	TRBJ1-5	TGTGCCAGCTCACCACTTGAAAGCAATCAGCCCCAGCATTTT	CASSPLESNQPQHF
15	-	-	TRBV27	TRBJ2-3	TGTGCCAGCAGTCCCTCCGCTATAGTACCAGACACGCAGTATTTT	CASSPSAIVPDTQYF
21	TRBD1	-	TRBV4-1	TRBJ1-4	TGCGCCAGCAGCCAAGATCTAAGCTGGACAGGGATTTCGGGCGTTCATGAAAAACTGTTTTTT	CASSQDLSWTGISGVHEKLFF
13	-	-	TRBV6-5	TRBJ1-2	TGTGCCAGCAGTAACGGGGTCTCCTATGGCTACACCTTC	CASSNGVSYGYTF
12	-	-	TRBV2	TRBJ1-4	TGTGCCAGCAGGGCCAATAAAGAAAAACTGTTTTTT	CASRANKEKLFF
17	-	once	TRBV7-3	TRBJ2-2	TGTGCCAGCAGCTTAACCGGGGGGCACTTGAACACCGGGGAGCTGTTTTTT	CASSLTGGHLNTGELFF
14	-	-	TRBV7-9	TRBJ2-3	TGTGCCAGCAGCCCGGGGATTACCACAGATACGCAGTATTTT	CASSPGITTDTQYF
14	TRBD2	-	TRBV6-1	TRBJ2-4	TGTGCCAGCAGGCCGACTAGCGGGAACAACATTCAGTACTTC	CASRPTSGNNIQYF
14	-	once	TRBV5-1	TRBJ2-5	TGCGCCAGCAGCTTGGCCGGTGTAATTGAGACCCAGTACTTC	CASSLAGVIETQYF
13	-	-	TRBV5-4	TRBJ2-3	TGTGCCAGCAGCGGCGGCTTCCGAGATACGCAGTATTTT	CASSGGFRDTQYF
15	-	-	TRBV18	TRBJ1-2	TGTGCCAGCTCACCACCTATAGCCCTGTCGCTTGGCTACACCTTC	CASSPPIALSLGYTF
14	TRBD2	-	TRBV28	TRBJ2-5	TGTGCCAGCAGTCTGGGACTAGTCGGTAAGACCCAGTACTTC	CASSLGLVGKTQYF
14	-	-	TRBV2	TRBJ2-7	TGTGCCAGCGGCACGGAGCAGGTGAACTACGAGCAGTACTTC	CASGTEQVNYEQYF
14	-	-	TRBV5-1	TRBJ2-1	TGCGCCAGCAGCTTGGGACTCGAGCTCAATGAGCAGTTCTTC	CASSLGLELNEQFF
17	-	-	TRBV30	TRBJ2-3	TGTGCCTGGAGTGTTTGGGAACAGCCGGATAGCACAGATACGCAGTATTTT	CAWSVWEQPDSTDTQYF
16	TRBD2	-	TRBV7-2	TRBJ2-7	TGTGCCAGCAGCTCCGCCGGGACTAGCGGGAGGTACGAGCAGTACTTC	CASSSAGTSGRYEQYF
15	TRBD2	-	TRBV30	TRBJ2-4	TGTGCCTGGAGTGTCGGGGGGTTTGCCAAAAACATTCAGTACTTC	CAWSVGGFAKNIQYF
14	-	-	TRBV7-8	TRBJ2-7	TGTGCCAGCAGCTTAGAGACGGGGGTAGGGGAGCAGTACTTC	CASSLETGVGEQYF
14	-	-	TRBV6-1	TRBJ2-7	TGTGCCAGCAGTGAAGCGCTTTTCGGGGGGCAAAAGTACTTC	CASSEALFGGQKYF
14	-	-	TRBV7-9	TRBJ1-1	TGTGCCAGCAGCTTAGATTCCGGCAGGGCCAAGGCTTTCTTT	CASSLDSGRAKAFF
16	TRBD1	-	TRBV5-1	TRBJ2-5	TGCGCCAGCAGCTTGGTAGGGACAGGGGGCCAAGAGACCCAGTACTTC	CASSLVGTGGQETQYF
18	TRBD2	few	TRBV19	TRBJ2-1	TGTGCCAGTAGGAGGTCGGGGACTAGCGGAAGCTCCTACAATGAGCAGTTCTTC	CASRRSGTSGSSYNEQFF
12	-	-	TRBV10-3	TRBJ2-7	TGTGCCACCAGGGGCCAAACCTACGAGCAGTACTTC	CATRGQTYEQYF
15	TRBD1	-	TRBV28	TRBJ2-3	TGTGCCAGCAGTGCAGGGGGCCTCGGCACAGATACGCAGTATTTT	CASSAGGLGTDTQYF
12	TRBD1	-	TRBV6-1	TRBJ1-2	TGTGCCGGCAGACAGGGGGCGATTGGCTACACCTTC	CAGRQGAIGYTF
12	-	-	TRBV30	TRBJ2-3	TGTGCCTGGAGGGTTAGCACAGATACGCAGTATTTT	CAWRVSTDTQYF